A single sample gave rise to the 28 T cell receptor beta chains below, sequenced in a study of cytotoxic CD8 clonotypes in ibrutinib-treated CLL. The data were produced by immunoSEQ multiplex PCR, yet TCRdb's version contains in-frame clones alone and is incomplete. The data contain approximately 300,000 clones, roughly 80% of them seen just once; the ten biggest clones take up more than 6%. Sequencing used PBMCs, obtained before ibrutinib treatment. Receptors originate from a human donor with chronic lymphocytic leukemia.

This clone was counted once. CDR3 amino acids: CASSLRRHSNQPQHF. CDR3 nucleotide sequence: TGTGCCAGCAGTTTAAGGAGGCATAGCAATCAGCCCCAGCATTTT. The chain carries TRBV27 and TRBJ1-5; D is ambiguous. CDR1 MNHEY and CDR2 SMNVEV come from the germline V gene (reference sequence). V lost 2 bases and J 0 bases, leaving 8 bases between the germline ends. This CDR3 comprises 15 residues.

CDR3 in DNA: TGTGCCAGCGGGACCGGGACTGGAAACACCATATATTTT. It codes for CASGTGTGNTIYF. The genes are TRBV13 and TRBJ1-3, with a tentative D call TRBD1 (5 bases). The germline V and J ends were trimmed by 8 bases and 2 bases, with 10 bases remaining between them. Germline values: CDR1 PRHDT, CDR2 FYEKMQ (reference sequence). The CDR3 length is 13 residues.

This clone has just one count. CDR3 DNA: TGTGCCAGTAGTACAGGGACTAGCGGGAGGTTTGGCTACAATGAGCAGTTCTTC. It specifies CASSTGTSGRFGYNEQFF. This sequence joins TRBV19 and TRBJ2-1; 15 bases line up with TRBD2. The CDR3 is 18 amino acids. Germline V gene lookup returns CDR1 LNHDA and CDR2 SQIVND (reference sequence). V shed 4 bases and J 3 bases; nucleotides not matched to a gene: 7.

This chain uses TRBV27 with TRBJ1-4, with a possible D match to TRBD1 (6 bases). The V end lost 10 bases, the J end lost 5 bases, and 23 bases lay between the germline ends. Germline assignment: CDR1 MNHEY and CDR2 SMNVEV (reference sequence). The CDR3 is 16 amino acids. DNA for the CDR3: TGTGCCACCCGCGGGGGGGCGATGATCTCAAATGAAAAACTGTTTTTT. Encoded protein: CATRGGAMISNEKLFF.

CDR3 nucleotides: TGTGCCAGCAGTGACCCTACAGTCTATGGCTACACCTTC. Its protein product is CASSDPTVYGYTF. The chain combines TRBV25-1 with TRBJ1-2; no reliable D call. V lost 3 bases and J 4 bases, leaving 9 bases between the germline ends. In germline, CDR1 is MGHDK, CDR2 SYGVNS. The CDR3 sequence is 13 residues long.

This clone was recorded only once. The chain couples TRBV15 to TRBJ2-3, with D unresolved. V shed 2 bases and J shed 14 bases, with 20 bases lying between them. This CDR3 contains 14 residues. In germline, CDR1 is LNHNV, CDR2 YYDKDF (reference sequence). The CDR3 region is CATSRSPGVADGYF. The CDR3 nucleotides are TGTGCCACCAGCAGATCCCCCGGCGTCGCCGACGGGTATTTT.

This chain links TRBV21-1 with TRBJ1-2. TRBV21-1 is a pseudogene. The CDR3 has 18 residues. This CDR3 reads CASSKEKGMGGFYDGYTF. The CDR3 region has the DNA TGTGCCAGCAGCAAAGAAAAGGGTATGGGGGGCTTTTATGATGGCTACACCTTC.

J is TRBJ2-3 and V is TRBV4-2, with TRBD2 identical over 10 bases. V was clipped by 5 bases and J by 2 bases; unmatched bases: 7. CDR1 LGHNA and CDR2 YNFKEQ come from the germline V gene. This CDR3 contains 16 residues. The chain's CDR3 is CASSTRTSGHTDTQYF. CDR3 bases: TGTGCCAGCAGCACACGGACTAGCGGCCACACAGATACGCAGTATTTT.

The chain recombines TRBV7-3 with TRBJ2-1, with 8 bases aligning to TRBD1. With 4 bases clipped from V and 6 bases from J, the junction kept 5 bases outside the gene matches. This CDR3 region has 14 residues. Germline CDR1 SGHTA, CDR2 FQGTGA. This chain's CDR3 is CASSYGQGINEQFF. The DNA of the CDR3 is TGTGCCAGCAGCTACGGACAGGGTATCAATGAGCAGTTCTTC.

The genes are TRBV14 and TRBJ1-1; no clear D. V lost 0 bases and J lost 1, with 3 bases in between. The CDR3 runs to 13 residues. Germline values: CDR1 SGHDN, CDR2 FVKESK. CDR3 residues: CASSQEGNTEAFF. The CDR3 nucleotides read TGTGCCAGCAGCCAAGAGGGGAACACTGAAGCTTTCTTT.

This clone occurred once. The rearrangement uses TRBV11-2 and TRBJ2-3, with a tentative D call TRBD2 (6 bases). Germline assignment: CDR1 SGHAT and CDR2 FQNNGV. V lost 1 base and J 2 bases, leaving 13 bases between the germline ends. The CDR3 runs 16 residues. CDR3 bases: TGTGCCAGCAGCTTAGGTGCTAGCGTGTACACAGATACGCAGTATTTT. Protein product: CASSLGASVYTDTQYF.

The V call is TRBV5-1, the J call TRBJ2-2; TRBD2 aligns across 11 bases. Germline V gives CDR1 SGHRS, CDR2 YFSETQ. The CDR3 totals 17 residues. The V segment lost 2 bases and the J segment 5 bases; nucleotides outside the gene matches: 8. CDR3 residues: CASSFGATSGSTGELFF. The CDR3 region has the DNA TGCGCCAGCAGCTTCGGGGCAACTAGCGGGAGTACCGGGGAGCTGTTTTTT.

The gene calls are TRBV2 and TRBJ1-5, with 7 bases lining up with TRBD1. V was pared by 6 bases and J by 5 bases, with 10 bases of the junction left unmatched. CDR1 SNHLY and CDR2 FYNNEI come from the germline V gene. This CDR3 spans 15 amino acids. CDR3 amino acids: CASRARQGGYQPQHF. The CDR3, as DNA: TGTGCCAGCAGAGCCCGACAGGGCGGGTATCAGCCCCAGCATTTT.

This rearrangement joins TRBV28 to TRBJ1-5; the D gene is possibly TRBD1 (6 bases). Deletions cut 6 bases from V and 6 bases from J, with 15 bases between. Germline V gene lookup returns CDR1 MDHEN and CDR2 SYDVKM. The CDR3 loop spans 14 amino acids. In nucleotides, the CDR3 is TGTGCCAGCAGCGCTGGACAGCTCATTCAGCCCCAGCATTTT. Translated: CASSAGQLIQPQHF.

This rearrangement joins TRBV27 to TRBJ1-1; 9 nucleotides agree with TRBD1. Germline CDR1 reads MNHEY; CDR2 reads SMNVEV (reference sequence). The CDR3 is made up of 15 amino acids. The J segment lost 4 bases and the V segment lost 5 bases, leaving 8 bases of the junction unmatched. The CDR3 bases are TGTGCCAGCAGTACTCACAGGGGGCCGGGCACTGAAGCTTTCTTT. As protein: CASSTHRGPGTEAFF.

This sequence joins TRBV2 and TRBJ1-5; D not certain. In germline, CDR1 is SNHLY, CDR2 FYNNEI. Trimming took off 5 bases at V and 2 bases at J, with 7 bases between the two ends. CDR3 length: 13 residues. CDR3 protein: CASSRPGNQPQHF. Written as DNA, the CDR3 is TGTGCCAGCAGTCGCCCCGGCAATCAGCCCCAGCATTTT.

In its sample, this clone was seen once. This chain links TRBV19 with TRBJ2-1; D call uncertain. Germline V gives CDR1 LNHDA, CDR2 SQIVND (reference sequence). CDR3 size: 15 residues. The V gene lost 5 bases and the J gene lost 5 bases, with 16 bases spanning the gap. CDR3 nucleotide sequence: TGTGCCAGTAGTTCCACCGCGGCGGCCAACAATGAGCAGTTCTTC. As protein: CASSSTAAANNEQFF. Filled out from reference TRBV19 and TRBJ2-1, the complete variable domain reads DGGITQSPKYLFRKEGQNVTLSCEQNLNHDAMYWYRQDPGQGLRLIYYSQIVNDFQKGDIAEGYSVSREKKESFPLTVTSAQKNPTAFYLCASSSTAAANNEQFFGPGTRLTVL.

V is TRBV9 and J is TRBJ2-7; D possibly uses TRBD1 or TRBD2 (5 bases each). V lost 7 bases and J lost 5, with 10 bases in between. This CDR3 contains 11 residues. Germline CDR1 reads SGDLS; CDR2 reads YYNGEE. CDR3 in amino acids: CASGTNHEQYF. CDR3 nucleotides: TGTGCCAGCGGGACCAACCACGAGCAGTACTTC.

This clone occurred a few times. This chain connects TRBV2 to TRBJ1-2; 8 nucleotides line up with TRBD1. CDR3 size: 17 residues. Germline lookup yields CDR1 SNHLY and CDR2 FYNNEI. Trimming cost V 11 bases and J 5 bases; bases outside gene matches: 22. CDR3 nucleotides: TGTGCCGTAAGGACAGGGTCTGTCTCAACCGCGGTTTATGGCTACACCTTC. Protein sequence: CAVRTGSVSTAVYGYTF.

J is TRBJ2-2 and V is TRBV9; D is unresolved. Per the germline V gene, CDR1 is SGDLS and CDR2 is YYNGEE. V shed 0 bases and J shed 6 bases, with 9 bases lying between them. The CDR3 extends over 14 amino acids. The CDR3 coding sequence is TGTGCCAGCAGCGTAGTCTGGGGTTCCGGGGAGCTGTTTTTT. Translated: CASSVVWGSGELFF.

The chain employs TRBV4-3 and TRBJ2-7; D is perhaps TRBD2 (6 bases). Trimming took off 4 bases at V and 3 bases at J, with 10 bases between the two ends. Germline V CDR1 and CDR2: LGHNA, YSLEER. CDR3 length: 13 residues. The CDR3 DNA reads TGCGCCAGCAGCCGGGGGACTTACTACGAGCAGTACTTC. It encodes CASSRGTYYEQYF.

V usage is TRBV7-8 and J usage is TRBJ1-2, with TRBD1 as a possible D gene (5 bases). V was shortened by 5 bases and J by 0 bases, with 13 bases between the two germline ends. Germline V CDR1 and CDR2: SGHVS, FQNEAQ. CDR3 size: 15 residues. This CDR3 is CASSLGHAANYGYTF. For the CDR3, the DNA is TGTGCCAGCAGCCTCGGACACGCAGCTAACTATGGCTACACCTTC.

The chain has TRBV6-6 and TRBJ1-4, with D hard to call. Deletions cut 6 bases from V and 8 bases from J, with 16 bases between. The CDR3 length is 14 residues. Germline V lookup: CDR1 MNHNY, CDR2 SVGAGI (reference sequence). The CDR3 reads CASRYPGGGEKLFF. CDR3 nucleotide sequence: TGTGCCAGCAGGTACCCCGGTGGTGGAGAAAAACTGTTTTTT.

The genes are TRBV27 and TRBJ2-7, with 8 bases identical to TRBD2. Germline-derived CDR1 and CDR2 are MNHEY and SMNVEV (reference sequence). V gave up 5 bases and J gave up 1 base; unmatched junction bases: 7. The CDR3 totals 15 residues. CDR3 sequence (DNA): TGTGCCAGCAGTCCCCTCGGCGGGAGGTCCTACGAGCAGTACTTC. Translating gives CASSPLGGRSYEQYF.

The chain has TRBV6-1 and TRBJ2-7; weak D call: TRBD2 (6 bases). The V gene's germline CDR1 is MNHNS and CDR2 SASEGT. V was clipped by 6 bases and J by 3 bases, with 9 bases between them. The CDR3 has 12 amino acids. The CDR3 DNA reads TGTGCCAGCAGAGGGACTTACTACGAGCAGTACTTC. Amino acid sequence: CASRGTYYEQYF.

This chain uses TRBV4-1 with TRBJ2-3, with 9 bases fitting TRBD2. CDR3 length: 19 residues. CDR1 and CDR2 (germline): MGHRA, YSYEKL. J lost 2 bases, V lost 4 bases, and 16 bases had no gene match. The CDR3 sequence is CASSLGLARTLRHTDTQYF. As DNA, the CDR3 is TGCGCCAGCAGCCTCGGACTAGCGAGAACCCTTCGCCACACAGATACGCAGTATTTT.

This chain's CDR3 is CASSQDGLPRGYGYTF. CDR3 sequence (DNA): TGCGCCAGCAGCCAAGATGGTCTTCCCAGGGGGTATGGCTACACCTTC. The chain recombines TRBV4-3 with TRBJ1-2, with 7 bases that match TRBD1. Germline CDR1 LGHNA, CDR2 YSLEER. V gave up 0 bases and J gave up 5 bases; unmatched junction bases: 9. The CDR3 is made up of 16 amino acids.

The chain has TRBV10-3 and TRBJ2-5; D is uncertain. This CDR3 contains 11 residues. Germline-derived CDR1 and CDR2 are ENHRY and SYGVKD. V was pared by 2 bases and J by 3 bases, with 1 base between. CDR3 loop: CAISEKETQYF. In DNA, the CDR3 is TGTGCCATCAGTGAGAAAGAGACCCAGTACTTC.